These 32 T cell receptor beta chains originate from one sample sequenced in a study of PD-1 blockade in classical Hodgkin lymphoma. Exposure to brentuximab vedotin varied, and each patient had relapsed following autologous stem cell transplantation. TCRdb keeps only in-frame clones here, not all; method: immunoSEQ multiplex PCR. The sample records 15,000 to 20,000 clones, 70% to 80% being singletons. Specimen: peripheral blood mononuclear cells (PBMCs), collected before the second cycle of nivolumab. The receptors derive from a human donor with classical Hodgkin lymphoma.

This chain joins TRBV27 and TRBJ2-1; TRBD2 aligns across 14 bases. This CDR3 comprises 16 residues. V lost 4 bases, J lost 8 bases, and 7 bases stayed unmatched. The germline gives CDR1 MNHEY, CDR2 SMNVEV (reference sequence). CDR3 sequence reads: CASSSLGLAGDYEQFF. For the CDR3, the DNA is TGTGCCAGCAGTTCCCTGGGACTAGCGGGAGACTATGAGCAGTTCTTC.

The gene calls are TRBV5-1 and TRBJ2-2, with D tentatively TRBD1 or TRBD2 (6 bases each). V was shortened by 4 bases and J by 1 base, with 14 bases between the two germline ends. CDR1 is SGHRS and CDR2 is YFSETQ in the germline V gene. This CDR3 spans 16 amino acids. The CDR3 here is CASSLEGGKNTGELFF. The DNA of the CDR3 is TGCGCCAGCAGCCTGGAGGGGGGCAAGAACACCGGGGAGCTGTTTTTT.

This chain connects TRBV11-3 to TRBJ2-7; 7 bases align to TRBD1. The germline V gene encodes CDR1 SGHNT and CDR2 YENEEA. The CDR3 is made up of 14 amino acids. The J segment lost 0 bases and the V segment lost 4 bases, leaving 3 bases of the junction unmatched. The CDR3 DNA sequence: TGTGCCAGCAGCTGGGACAGCAACTCCTACGAGCAGTACTTC. Translated, it gives CASSWDSNSYEQYF.

This chain links TRBV6-4 with TRBJ1-1; D is uncertain. Germline lookup yields CDR1 MRHNA and CDR2 SNTAGT. The V gene lost 0 bases and the J gene lost 1 base, with 12 bases spanning the gap. The CDR3 consists of 16 residues. CDR3 region: CASSDSSENPNTEAFF. In DNA, the CDR3 is TGTGCCAGCAGTGACTCGTCGGAGAACCCGAACACTGAAGCTTTCTTT.

This clone was seen a few times. The V gene is TRBV7-6, the J gene TRBJ1-6; a weak D match, TRBD1 (5 bases). Germline CDR1 is SGHVS and CDR2 is FNYEAQ. This CDR3 contains 18 residues. Trimming took off 2 bases at V and 0 bases at J, with 14 bases between the two ends. The CDR3 nucleotides are TGTGCCAGCAGCTTATCCGTCCGGGGGGGCTCCTATAATTCACCCCTCCACTTT. Its translation: CASSLSVRGGSYNSPLHF.

The chain couples TRBV4-3 to TRBJ2-2; D is unclear. Per germline, CDR1 LGHNA and CDR2 YSLEER. V dropped 2 bases and J dropped 0 bases, with 10 bases sitting between them. CDR3 length: 16 residues. This CDR3 reads CASSQFDLANTGELFF. DNA for the CDR3: TGCGCCAGCAGCCAATTTGACCTTGCGAACACCGGGGAGCTGTTTTTT.

This clone was picked up one time. This chain connects TRBV5-1 to TRBJ2-6; no clear D. The germline V gene encodes CDR1 SGHRS and CDR2 YFSETQ. Deletions cut 4 bases from V and 1 base from J, with 3 bases between. The CDR3 consists of 13 residues. The CDR3 DNA is TGCGCCAGCAGCCTATCTGGGGCCAACGTCCTGACTTTC. Protein sequence: CASSLSGANVLTF.

The chain couples TRBV5-1 to TRBJ2-7; TRBD1 agrees at 7 bases. Trimming cost V 2 bases and J 3 bases; bases outside gene matches: 5. The CDR3 is 14 amino acids. Per germline, CDR1 SGHRS and CDR2 YFSETQ. Here the CDR3 DNA reads TGCGCCAGCAGCTTCGCCGGGACAGTCTACGAGCAGTACTTC. This gives the protein CASSFAGTVYEQYF.

This chain links TRBV30 with TRBJ2-3; no clear D. From germline, CDR1 is GTSNPN and CDR2 SVGIG (reference sequence). V was pared by 5 bases and J by 4 bases, with 13 bases between. This CDR3 has 13 residues. The CDR3 protein is CAWAPKPPDTQYF. The CDR3, as DNA: TGTGCCTGGGCACCTAAACCCCCAGATACGCAGTATTTT.

The rearrangement uses TRBV7-6 and TRBJ2-3; TRBD2 is a possible D gene (5 bases). CDR1 is SGHVS, CDR2 FNYEAQ, per germline. The germline V and J ends were trimmed by 2 bases and 3 bases, with 15 bases remaining between them. The CDR3 length is 16 residues. In DNA form, the CDR3 reads TGTGCCAGCAGCTTAACTGGGCTCGGCGGGACAGATACGCAGTATTTT. Translated: CASSLTGLGGTDTQYF.

This chain joins TRBV30 and TRBJ2-2; D call uncertain. The length of the CDR3 is 13 residues. Trimming removed 3 bases at V and 2 bases at J, with 7 bases between. Per the germline V gene, CDR1 is GTSNPN and CDR2 is SVGIG (reference sequence). The CDR3 coding sequence is TGTGCCTGGAGGGTAACCAACACCGGGGAGCTGTTTTTT. Translation gives CAWRVTNTGELFF. The complete variable domain, with remaining parts taken from reference TRBV30 and TRBJ2-2, reads SQTIHQWPATLVQPVGSPLSLECTVEGTSNPNLYWYRQAAGRGLQLLFYSVGIGQISSEVPQNLSASRPQDRQFILSSKKLLLSDSGFYLCAWRVTNTGELFFGEGSRLTVL.

The chain recombines TRBV4-1 with TRBJ2-1, with 8 bases that match TRBD2. The CDR3 totals 14 residues. Germline-derived CDR1 and CDR2 are MGHRA and YSYEKL. With V trimmed by 0 bases and J by 6 bases, 1 base remained unmatched. The CDR3 here is CASSQEAGGNEQFF. The CDR3 region has the DNA TGCGCCAGCAGCCAAGAGGCGGGGGGCAATGAGCAGTTCTTC.

The CDR3 sequence: CASLSSYNSPLHF. For the CDR3, the DNA is TGTGCCAGTTTAAGCTCCTATAATTCACCCCTCCACTTT. The gene calls are TRBV18 and TRBJ1-6; unclear D gene. Between the trimmed V and J ends, which lost 9 bases and 0 bases, there was a span of 6 bases. The length of the CDR3 is 13 residues. Per the germline V gene, CDR1 is KGHSH and CDR2 is LQKENI.

The chain recombines TRBV7-2 with TRBJ2-1; no firm D call. The CDR3 is made up of 11 amino acids. The germline V gene has CDR1 SGHTA and CDR2 FQGNSA. V was clipped by 5 bases and J by 10 bases, with 9 bases between them. The CDR3 coding sequence is TGTGCCAGCAGCCTTCGACACGAGCAGTTCTTC. Encoded protein: CASSLRHEQFF.

The chain has TRBV25-1 and TRBJ2-7, with 9 bases identical to TRBD1. Germline CDR1 MGHDK, CDR2 SYGVNS. Trimming removed 9 bases from V and 4 bases from J; junction bases left unmatched: 7. This CDR3 has 13 amino acids. DNA of the CDR3: TGTGCCAGTACCGGGACAGGGTCTTACGAGCAGTACTTC. It is translated as CASTGTGSYEQYF.

V is TRBV10-3 and J is TRBJ1-2; 8 bases match TRBD1. Germline V gene data show CDR1 as ENHRY and CDR2 as SYGVKD. The CDR3 sequence is 12 residues long. The trim removed 4 bases at V and 8 bases at J, leaving 3 bases unmatched. CDR3 in DNA: TGTGCCATCAGTGTTACAGGGGGAGGCTACACCTTC. It codes for CAISVTGGGYTF.

This clone showed up just once. The chain links TRBV11-2 to TRBJ2-7; D unresolved. This CDR3 contains 14 residues. Trimming took off 1 base at V and 6 bases at J, with 13 bases between the two ends. Germline V CDR1 and CDR2: SGHAT, FQNNGV. DNA of the CDR3: TGTGCCAGCAGCTTAGGTAGATGGTGGCCCGAGCAGTACTTC. This codes for CASSLGRWWPEQYF. The full variable domain, its missing parts supplied by reference TRBV11-2 and TRBJ2-7, is EAGVAQSPRYKIIEKRQSVAFWCNPISGHATLYWYQQILGQGPKLLIQFQNNGVVDDSQLPKDRFSAERLKGVDSTLKIQPAKLEDSAVYLCASSLGRWWPEQYFGPGTRLTVT.

This chain uses TRBV29-1 with TRBJ2-3; 11 nucleotides align to TRBD2. This CDR3 is built from 17 residues. Germline V gene sequence: CDR1 SQVTM, CDR2 ANQGSEA. Unmatched junction bases numbered 18, after V lost 4 bases and J lost 9 bases. In DNA, the CDR3 is TGCAGCGTTGTCTTCCCTAGCGGGGGGTTTGGGTTTAGGACGCAGTATTTT. Translation: CSVVFPSGGFGFRTQYF.

This sequence joins TRBV20-1 and TRBJ2-7; no clear D gene. V was trimmed by 0 bases and J by 3 bases, leaving 3 bases between them. CDR3 length: 11 amino acids. Germline V gives CDR1 DFQATT, CDR2 SNEGSKA (reference sequence). CDR3 sequence (DNA): TGCAGTGCTAGAGAGCTCTACGAGCAGTACTTC. Protein sequence: CSARELYEQYF.

In this sample, this clone turned up a few times. In DNA, the CDR3 is TGTGCCTGGAGTGTTGGGAATCTGGGCCCAGATACGCAGTATTTT. It translates to CAWSVGNLGPDTQYF. The chain carries TRBV30 and TRBJ2-3; no firm D call. This CDR3 has 15 residues. Germline CDR1 is GTSNPN and CDR2 is SVGIG (reference sequence). Deletions cut 0 bases from V and 4 bases from J, with 14 bases between.

The V call is TRBV30, the J call TRBJ2-3; D may be TRBD2 (6 bases). Germline-derived CDR1 and CDR2 are GTSNPN and SVGIG (reference sequence). V lost 3 bases, J lost 3 bases, and 13 bases lay in between. The CDR3 contains 14 residues. CDR3 in DNA: TGTGCCTGGAGCCAGATCGGGGGTACAGATACGCAGTATTTT. Protein sequence: CAWSQIGGTDTQYF.

This clone was detected only a few times. The chain carries TRBV9 and TRBJ2-7; 11 bases align to TRBD1. J was trimmed by 4 bases and V by 3 bases; bases with no gene match: 6. This CDR3 contains 15 residues. Germline CDR1 SGDLS, CDR2 YYNGEE. The CDR3 sequence: CASSARTGGSYEQYF. The CDR3, as DNA: TGTGCCAGCAGCGCGCGGACAGGGGGCTCGTACGAGCAGTACTTC.

V and J are TRBV11-3 and TRBJ2-5, with unresolved D. Trimming stripped 0 bases from V and 2 bases from J, with 4 bases between. Germline CDR1 is SGHNT and CDR2 is YENEEA. CDR3 size: 13 residues. This chain's CDR3 is CASSLDWQETQYF. CDR3 DNA sequence: TGTGCCAGCAGCTTAGACTGGCAAGAGACCCAGTACTTC.

The chain has TRBV28 and TRBJ2-7, with D tentatively TRBD1 or TRBD2 (5 bases each). This CDR3 has 16 residues. CDR1 is MDHEN and CDR2 is SYDVKM in the germline V gene. Trimming pared 6 bases from V and 0 bases from J, leaving 18 bases between. The CDR3 loop reads CASRSAGTLSSYEQYF. The CDR3 DNA reads as TGTGCCAGCAGGTCGGCCGGGACGTTGAGCTCCTACGAGCAGTACTTC.

This chain links TRBV5-4 with TRBJ2-3, with D uncertain. The germline V gene encodes CDR1 SGHNT and CDR2 YYREEE (reference sequence). Trimming took off 1 base at V and 2 bases at J, with 11 bases between the two ends. The CDR3 totals 15 residues. DNA of the CDR3: TGTGCCAGCAGCTTGCGAAGGGCAGACACAGATACGCAGTATTTT. Encoded protein: CASSLRRADTDTQYF. Filled out from reference TRBV5-4 and TRBJ2-3, the complete variable domain reads ETGVTQSPTHLIKTRGQQVTLRCSSQSGHNTVSWYQQALGQGPQFIFQYYREEENGRGNFPPRFSGLQFPNYSSELNVNALELDDSALYLCASSLRRADTDTQYFGPGTRLTVL.

There are a few counts of this clone. The V gene is TRBV6-6, the J gene TRBJ1-5, with a tentative D call TRBD1 (5 bases). The germline gives CDR1 MNHNY, CDR2 SVGAGI (reference sequence). This CDR3 contains 16 residues. Trimming stripped 5 bases from V and 0 bases from J, with 14 bases between. The DNA of the CDR3 is TGTGCCAGCAGTATCTCTAGGGGTCATAGCAATCAGCCCCAGCATTTT. Translating gives CASSISRGHSNQPQHF.

This chain connects TRBV7-2 to TRBJ1-2; no clear D. The CDR3 contains 17 residues. Germline loops: CDR1 SGHTA, CDR2 FQGNSA. Trimming shortened V by 5 bases and J by 4 bases, and 23 bases separated the two germline ends. CDR3: CASSPRRGNGNRYGYTF. In nucleotides, the CDR3 is TGTGCCAGCAGCCCTAGGCGGGGTAACGGGAATCGCTATGGCTACACCTTC. Supplemented by reference TRBV7-2 and TRBJ1-2, the full variable domain reads GAGVSQSPSNKVTEKGKDVELRCDPISGHTALYWYRQSLGQGLEFLIYFQGNSAPDKSGLPSDRFSAERTGGSVSTLTIQRTQQEDSAVYLCASSPRRGNGNRYGYTFGSGTRLTVV.

CDR3 residues: CASSEAWGEQPQHF. The CDR3 nucleotides read TGTGCCAGCAGTGAAGCGTGGGGGGAACAGCCCCAGCATTTT. The chain combines TRBV2 with TRBJ1-5; a possible D gene is TRBD1 (5 bases). CDR1 is SNHLY and CDR2 is FYNNEI in the germline V gene. CDR3 length: 14 residues. Trimming left V 0 bases short and J 7 bases short, with 10 bases between.

This chain connects TRBV10-1 to TRBJ1-5, with D uncertain. V was trimmed by 6 bases and J by 0 bases, leaving 6 bases between them. CDR3 length equals 13 residues. CDR1 is WNHNN, CDR2 SYGVQD, per germline (reference sequence). CDR3 coding DNA: TGCGCCAGCAGCGCCTATAGCAATCAGCCCCAGCATTTT. Residues: CASSAYSNQPQHF.

This chain joins TRBV27 and TRBJ1-5; D remains ambiguous. Between the trimmed V and J ends, which lost 2 bases and 6 bases, there was a span of 5 bases. CDR1 MNHEY and CDR2 SMNVEV come from the germline V gene (reference sequence). The CDR3 runs to 12 residues. The CDR3 loop is CASSLIGQPQHF. Written as DNA, the CDR3 is TGTGCCAGCAGTTTAATCGGTCAGCCCCAGCATTTT.

In DNA form, the CDR3 reads TGTGCCAGCAGGGTGACAGGAGGTGCCGACGAGCAGTACTTC. The encoded protein is CASRVTGGADEQYF. This chain uses TRBV13 with TRBJ2-5, with D perhaps matching TRBD1 (6 bases). The DNA matches TRBJ2-7 better at its end, which makes the J call doubtful. The CDR3 has 14 amino acids. From germline, CDR1 is PRHDT and CDR2 FYEKMQ (reference sequence).

The chain employs TRBV6-6 and TRBJ1-5, with D unresolved. Trimming removed 0 bases at V and 2 bases at J, with 5 bases between. The CDR3 has 14 residues. CDR1 and CDR2 from the germline V gene are MNHNY and SVGAGI (reference sequence). The CDR3 here is CASSYSQGNQPQHF. CDR3 in DNA: TGTGCCAGCAGTTACTCGCAGGGCAATCAGCCCCAGCATTTT.